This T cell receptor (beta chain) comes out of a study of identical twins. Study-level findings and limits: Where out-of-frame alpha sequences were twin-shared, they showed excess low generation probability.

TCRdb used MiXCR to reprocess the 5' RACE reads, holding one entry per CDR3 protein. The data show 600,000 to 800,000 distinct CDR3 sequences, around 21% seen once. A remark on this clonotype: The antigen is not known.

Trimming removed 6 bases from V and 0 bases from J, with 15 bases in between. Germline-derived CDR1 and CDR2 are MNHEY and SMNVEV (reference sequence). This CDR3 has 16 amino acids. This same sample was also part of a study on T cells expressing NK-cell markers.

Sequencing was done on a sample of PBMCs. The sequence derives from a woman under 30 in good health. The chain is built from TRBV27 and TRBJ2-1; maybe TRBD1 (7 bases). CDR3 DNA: TGTGCCAGCAGGGGAGGAGGACAGGTCTCCTACAATGAGCAGTTCTTC. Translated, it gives CASRGGGQVSYNEQFF.